This TCR beta chain was sequenced for a study of T cell responses to AZD1222 COVID-19 vaccine. This CDR3 has 14 residues. CDR1 is SGHKS and CDR2 is YYEKEE in the germline V gene (reference sequence). After removal of 4 bases from V and 2 bases from J, the junction contained 3 bases not matched to a gene. In regard to this clone: Its specificity is unknown.

Overall study findings and caveats: Within unmutated variant regions lay the reported targets of nearly half of spike-specific TCRs.

Sequencing used immunoSEQ multiplex PCR; TCRdb keeps in-frame clones, though not all of them. Of about 150,000 clones listed, 80% to 90% were seen once; the top ten hold 4.5% to 6.5%. The chain is built from TRBV5-5 and TRBJ1-3, with TRBD1 matching 7 bases. The source was peripheral blood, collected on day 0 of AZD1222 vaccination. The source is an adult in good health. The CDR3 bases are TGTGCCAGCAGCCGAACAGGGGCTGGAAACACCATATATTTT. It is translated as CASSRTGAGNTIYF.